Listed below are T cell receptor beta chains from one sample, sequenced in a study of shared clonotypes between healthy human individuals. Some clones are missing from TCRdb's copy, which holds only in-frame ones; the method was immunoSEQ multiplex PCR. The top ten hold around 15% of the sample, which has roughly 300,000 clones, roughly 91% seen once. The source material was memory CD8+ T cells sorted from blood. Every receptor here comes from a man younger than 35 in good health. Both conserved end residues are part of each CDR3. Each record gives: D gene, clone size, V gene, J gene, CDR3 DNA, CDR3 protein. D genes are given only for firm matches. Only part of the rows carry a size: once, few, many, or a class if the clone is expanded.

NA	once	TRBV10-2	TRBJ2-7	TGCGCCAGCAGTCCAGGGTCATGGTACGAGCAGTACTTC	CASSPGSWYEQYF
TRBD2	many	TRBV5-1	TRBJ2-7	TGCGCCAGCAGCCCCCAGGGCGGGAGGCGCGACGAGCAGTACTTC	CASSPQGGRRDEQYF
TRBD1	NA	TRBV28	TRBJ2-4	TGTGCCAGCAGTTTATACCCTGGGACAGGGAAAAACATTCAGTACTTC	CASSLYPGTGKNIQYF
NA	NA	TRBV5-6	TRBJ2-7	TGTGCCAGCAGCGTTAACTCAGGGTCCGAGCAGTACTTC	CASSVNSGSEQYF
TRBD2	once	TRBV19	TRBJ2-1	TGTGCCAGTAGTATAGTGGGGACTAGCGGGTCCGCACAGTTCTTC	CASSIVGTSGSAQFF
NA	NA	TRBV5-4	TRBJ2-7	TGTGCCAGCAGCCAAGACCACTACGAGCAGTACTTC	CASSQDHYEQYF
NA	once	TRBV9	TRBJ2-2	TGTGCCAGCAGCGGCGAATACACCGGGGAGCTGTTTTTT	CASSGEYTGELFF
TRBD1	many	TRBV4-3	TRBJ1-1	TGCGCCAGCAGCCAAGACTATCCGGGACAGTTTTTCTTT	CASSQDYPGQFFF
TRBD2	NA	TRBV14	TRBJ2-3	TGTGCCAGCAGCCCAGGGACTACTAGCACAGATACGCAGTATTTT	CASSPGTTSTDTQYF
NA	NA	TRBV7-9	TRBJ2-3	TGTGCCAGCACCCCCCTGGGGCTAGCGAGATTCACAGATACGCAGTATTTT	CASTPLGLARFTDTQYF
NA	NA	TRBV21-1	TRBJ2-7	TGTGCCAGCAGCGACCGGGACAGGGCCCACGAGCAGTACTTC	CASSDRDRAHEQYF
NA	NA	TRBV7-8	TRBJ2-2	TGTGCCAGCAGCCTCGCCGGGGTTACCGGGGAGCTGTTTTTT	CASSLAGVTGELFF
TRBD1	NA	TRBV6-5	TRBJ1-1	TGTGCCAGCAGTTTCAGCCGGGACAGGTCGAACACTGAAGCTTTCTTT	CASSFSRDRSNTEAFF
TRBD1	once	TRBV4-1	TRBJ1-2	TGCGCCAGTTTCGACAGGGCTAACTATGGCTACACCTTC	CASFDRANYGYTF
TRBD1	once	TRBV7-2	TRBJ1-4	TGTGCCAGCAGCTCCTACAGGGGGCATGGGACTAATGAAAAACTGTTTTTT	CASSSYRGHGTNEKLFF
NA	NA	TRBV5-4	TRBJ2-7	TGTGCCAGCAGCTCTTGGGGTACAGGGCCCGAGCAGTACTTC	CASSSWGTGPEQYF
NA	NA	TRBV27	TRBJ1-2	TGTGCCAGCAGTTCCGGGCGGGGGTACTATGGCTACACCTTC	CASSSGRGYYGYTF
NA	many	TRBV27	TRBJ2-2	TGTGCCAGCATGGGGAACGGGGCCAACACCGGGGAGCTGTTTTTT	CASMGNGANTGELFF
TRBD2	NA	TRBV11-1	TRBJ2-3	TGTGCCAGCAGCTTAGTCGGGACTAGATCTACAGATACGCAGTATTTT	CASSLVGTRSTDTQYF
NA	NA	TRBV5-6	TRBJ2-5	TGTGCCAGCAGCTTGGCTCCCGGGCAGGAAGGAGAGACCCAGTACTTC	CASSLAPGQEGETQYF
NA	NA	TRBV28	TRBJ1-4	TGTGCCAGCAGTTTCCCTGCTGAGGAAACTAATGAAAAACTGTTTTTT	CASSFPAEETNEKLFF
TRBD1	NA	TRBV5-1	TRBJ1-6	TGCGCCAGCAGCAGGGCAGGGGGCCGCTCCTATAATTCACCCCTCCACTTT	CASSRAGGRSYNSPLHF